This section outlines one T cell receptor (beta chain) sequence together with its context. Its antigen is still unknown. Base qualities are not at hand, and no much larger clone is one base apart. Genomic DNA was extracted from sorted cells for sequencing of the TCRbeta CDR3 region. The immunoSEQ Assay was used for sequencing of TCRbeta CDR3 regions. TCRdb re-hosts the immuneACCESS table, in-frame sequences only. Its copies lack some clones; in the studies checked, an unresolved V gene accounts for under half of them, and the cause for the rest is not known. This sample gives about 12,000 clones in total; about nine tenths of them show up just once. Roughly 74% of the sample is taken by the ten largest. The data were obtained in a study of OX40 agonist ivuxolimab in advanced cancers. Background for the entire study: Ivuxolimab, which targeted the costimulatory receptor OX40 (CD134), was an agonistic, fully human IgG2 monoclonal antibody. Peripheral TCRbeta sequencing aimed to test whether ivuxolimab altered TCR sequence diversity and caused clonal T-cell expansion. Partial responses occurred in three dose-escalation patients: two with cutaneous melanoma and one with hepatocellular carcinoma. In the dose-escalation cohort, approximately 82% of patients were male, and the mean age was roughly 60 years, with a range of about 23 to 80. Intravenous ivuxolimab was administered to patients every 2 weeks at six dose levels: 0.01, 0.1, 0.3, 1.5, 3 and 10 mg/kg. Prior anti-PD-1, anti-PD-L1 or anti-CTLA-4 therapy was permitted, and checkpoint inhibitors had been received by 30% to 40% of dose-escalation patients. The paper describes the monotherapy dose-escalation part (N ≈ 52 patients) of the phase I trial of ivuxolimab. Of the roughly 50 dose-escalation patients, hepatocellular carcinoma was present in approximately 20, melanoma in around 15, renal cell carcinoma in 9 and head and neck cancer in 9. Study-wide findings and limitations: Partial responders in the 0.1-3.0 mg/kg groups had among the lowest normalized peripheral clonal expansion, especially among CD8+ T cells. On average, CD8+ T cells showed more expanded clones than CD4+ T cells after ivuxolimab. At doses from 0.1 to 3.0 mg/kg, clonal expansion was seen in both CD4+ and CD8+ blood T cells between baseline and week 6. The antigen specificity of the peripheral T cells that underwent clonal expansion was not determined. Low levels of normalized T-cell clonal expansion were also seen in some patients who did not respond.

From the germline V gene, CDR1 is SGHTA and CDR2 is FQGNSA. Trimming costs V 1 base and J 2 bases, and their ends lie 15 bases apart. The CDR3 goes from the cysteine to the phenylalanine over 17 residues. Of the read, only the CDR3 DNA is kept; its 51 bases are in frame from base 1. Patients with a history of autoimmune disease or receiving systemic immunosuppression were excluded from the trial. Peripheral blood for TCR sequencing was collected from all dose cohorts at baseline, on cycle 4 day 1, and on cycle 7 day 1. Samples were obtained from an open-label, multicenter, first-in-human phase I dose-escalation trial of ivuxolimab. Adults with locally advanced or metastatic melanoma, renal cell carcinoma, hepatocellular carcinoma or head and neck squamous cell carcinoma were enrolled in the trial. CD4+ and CD8+ T cells were sorted separately from peripheral blood before TCR sequencing.

The V and J genes are TRBV7-2 and TRBJ1-3, with the D gene call left open. The clonotype was recovered from an adult with an advanced solid tumor such as melanoma, head and neck, liver or kidney cancer. The input for sequencing was CD4+ or CD8+ T cells sorted from blood, taken in a trial of the OX40 agonist ivuxolimab. The bases are TGTGCCAGCAGCTTAGTCCCGGTCAAAAGGGCTGGAAACACCATATATTTT. Protein translation: CASSLVPVKRAGNTIYF.